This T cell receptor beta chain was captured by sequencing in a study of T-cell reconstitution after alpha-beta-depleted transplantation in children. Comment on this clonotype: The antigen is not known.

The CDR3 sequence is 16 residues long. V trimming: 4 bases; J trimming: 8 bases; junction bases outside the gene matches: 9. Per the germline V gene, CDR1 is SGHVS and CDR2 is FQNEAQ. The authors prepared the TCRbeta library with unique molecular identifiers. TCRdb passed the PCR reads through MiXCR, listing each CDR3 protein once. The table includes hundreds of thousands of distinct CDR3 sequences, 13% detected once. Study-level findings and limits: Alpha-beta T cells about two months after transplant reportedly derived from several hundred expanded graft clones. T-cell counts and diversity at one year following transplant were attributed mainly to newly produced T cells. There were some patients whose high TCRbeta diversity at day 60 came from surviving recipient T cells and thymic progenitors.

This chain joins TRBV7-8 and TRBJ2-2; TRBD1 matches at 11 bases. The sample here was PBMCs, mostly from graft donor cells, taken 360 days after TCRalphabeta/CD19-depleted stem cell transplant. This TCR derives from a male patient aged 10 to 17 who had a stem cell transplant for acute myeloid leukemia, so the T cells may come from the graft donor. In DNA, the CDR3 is TGTGCCAGCAGCTCCCGGAGGACAGGGGGCGCGGGGGAGCTGTTTTTT. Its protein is CASSSRRTGGAGELFF.